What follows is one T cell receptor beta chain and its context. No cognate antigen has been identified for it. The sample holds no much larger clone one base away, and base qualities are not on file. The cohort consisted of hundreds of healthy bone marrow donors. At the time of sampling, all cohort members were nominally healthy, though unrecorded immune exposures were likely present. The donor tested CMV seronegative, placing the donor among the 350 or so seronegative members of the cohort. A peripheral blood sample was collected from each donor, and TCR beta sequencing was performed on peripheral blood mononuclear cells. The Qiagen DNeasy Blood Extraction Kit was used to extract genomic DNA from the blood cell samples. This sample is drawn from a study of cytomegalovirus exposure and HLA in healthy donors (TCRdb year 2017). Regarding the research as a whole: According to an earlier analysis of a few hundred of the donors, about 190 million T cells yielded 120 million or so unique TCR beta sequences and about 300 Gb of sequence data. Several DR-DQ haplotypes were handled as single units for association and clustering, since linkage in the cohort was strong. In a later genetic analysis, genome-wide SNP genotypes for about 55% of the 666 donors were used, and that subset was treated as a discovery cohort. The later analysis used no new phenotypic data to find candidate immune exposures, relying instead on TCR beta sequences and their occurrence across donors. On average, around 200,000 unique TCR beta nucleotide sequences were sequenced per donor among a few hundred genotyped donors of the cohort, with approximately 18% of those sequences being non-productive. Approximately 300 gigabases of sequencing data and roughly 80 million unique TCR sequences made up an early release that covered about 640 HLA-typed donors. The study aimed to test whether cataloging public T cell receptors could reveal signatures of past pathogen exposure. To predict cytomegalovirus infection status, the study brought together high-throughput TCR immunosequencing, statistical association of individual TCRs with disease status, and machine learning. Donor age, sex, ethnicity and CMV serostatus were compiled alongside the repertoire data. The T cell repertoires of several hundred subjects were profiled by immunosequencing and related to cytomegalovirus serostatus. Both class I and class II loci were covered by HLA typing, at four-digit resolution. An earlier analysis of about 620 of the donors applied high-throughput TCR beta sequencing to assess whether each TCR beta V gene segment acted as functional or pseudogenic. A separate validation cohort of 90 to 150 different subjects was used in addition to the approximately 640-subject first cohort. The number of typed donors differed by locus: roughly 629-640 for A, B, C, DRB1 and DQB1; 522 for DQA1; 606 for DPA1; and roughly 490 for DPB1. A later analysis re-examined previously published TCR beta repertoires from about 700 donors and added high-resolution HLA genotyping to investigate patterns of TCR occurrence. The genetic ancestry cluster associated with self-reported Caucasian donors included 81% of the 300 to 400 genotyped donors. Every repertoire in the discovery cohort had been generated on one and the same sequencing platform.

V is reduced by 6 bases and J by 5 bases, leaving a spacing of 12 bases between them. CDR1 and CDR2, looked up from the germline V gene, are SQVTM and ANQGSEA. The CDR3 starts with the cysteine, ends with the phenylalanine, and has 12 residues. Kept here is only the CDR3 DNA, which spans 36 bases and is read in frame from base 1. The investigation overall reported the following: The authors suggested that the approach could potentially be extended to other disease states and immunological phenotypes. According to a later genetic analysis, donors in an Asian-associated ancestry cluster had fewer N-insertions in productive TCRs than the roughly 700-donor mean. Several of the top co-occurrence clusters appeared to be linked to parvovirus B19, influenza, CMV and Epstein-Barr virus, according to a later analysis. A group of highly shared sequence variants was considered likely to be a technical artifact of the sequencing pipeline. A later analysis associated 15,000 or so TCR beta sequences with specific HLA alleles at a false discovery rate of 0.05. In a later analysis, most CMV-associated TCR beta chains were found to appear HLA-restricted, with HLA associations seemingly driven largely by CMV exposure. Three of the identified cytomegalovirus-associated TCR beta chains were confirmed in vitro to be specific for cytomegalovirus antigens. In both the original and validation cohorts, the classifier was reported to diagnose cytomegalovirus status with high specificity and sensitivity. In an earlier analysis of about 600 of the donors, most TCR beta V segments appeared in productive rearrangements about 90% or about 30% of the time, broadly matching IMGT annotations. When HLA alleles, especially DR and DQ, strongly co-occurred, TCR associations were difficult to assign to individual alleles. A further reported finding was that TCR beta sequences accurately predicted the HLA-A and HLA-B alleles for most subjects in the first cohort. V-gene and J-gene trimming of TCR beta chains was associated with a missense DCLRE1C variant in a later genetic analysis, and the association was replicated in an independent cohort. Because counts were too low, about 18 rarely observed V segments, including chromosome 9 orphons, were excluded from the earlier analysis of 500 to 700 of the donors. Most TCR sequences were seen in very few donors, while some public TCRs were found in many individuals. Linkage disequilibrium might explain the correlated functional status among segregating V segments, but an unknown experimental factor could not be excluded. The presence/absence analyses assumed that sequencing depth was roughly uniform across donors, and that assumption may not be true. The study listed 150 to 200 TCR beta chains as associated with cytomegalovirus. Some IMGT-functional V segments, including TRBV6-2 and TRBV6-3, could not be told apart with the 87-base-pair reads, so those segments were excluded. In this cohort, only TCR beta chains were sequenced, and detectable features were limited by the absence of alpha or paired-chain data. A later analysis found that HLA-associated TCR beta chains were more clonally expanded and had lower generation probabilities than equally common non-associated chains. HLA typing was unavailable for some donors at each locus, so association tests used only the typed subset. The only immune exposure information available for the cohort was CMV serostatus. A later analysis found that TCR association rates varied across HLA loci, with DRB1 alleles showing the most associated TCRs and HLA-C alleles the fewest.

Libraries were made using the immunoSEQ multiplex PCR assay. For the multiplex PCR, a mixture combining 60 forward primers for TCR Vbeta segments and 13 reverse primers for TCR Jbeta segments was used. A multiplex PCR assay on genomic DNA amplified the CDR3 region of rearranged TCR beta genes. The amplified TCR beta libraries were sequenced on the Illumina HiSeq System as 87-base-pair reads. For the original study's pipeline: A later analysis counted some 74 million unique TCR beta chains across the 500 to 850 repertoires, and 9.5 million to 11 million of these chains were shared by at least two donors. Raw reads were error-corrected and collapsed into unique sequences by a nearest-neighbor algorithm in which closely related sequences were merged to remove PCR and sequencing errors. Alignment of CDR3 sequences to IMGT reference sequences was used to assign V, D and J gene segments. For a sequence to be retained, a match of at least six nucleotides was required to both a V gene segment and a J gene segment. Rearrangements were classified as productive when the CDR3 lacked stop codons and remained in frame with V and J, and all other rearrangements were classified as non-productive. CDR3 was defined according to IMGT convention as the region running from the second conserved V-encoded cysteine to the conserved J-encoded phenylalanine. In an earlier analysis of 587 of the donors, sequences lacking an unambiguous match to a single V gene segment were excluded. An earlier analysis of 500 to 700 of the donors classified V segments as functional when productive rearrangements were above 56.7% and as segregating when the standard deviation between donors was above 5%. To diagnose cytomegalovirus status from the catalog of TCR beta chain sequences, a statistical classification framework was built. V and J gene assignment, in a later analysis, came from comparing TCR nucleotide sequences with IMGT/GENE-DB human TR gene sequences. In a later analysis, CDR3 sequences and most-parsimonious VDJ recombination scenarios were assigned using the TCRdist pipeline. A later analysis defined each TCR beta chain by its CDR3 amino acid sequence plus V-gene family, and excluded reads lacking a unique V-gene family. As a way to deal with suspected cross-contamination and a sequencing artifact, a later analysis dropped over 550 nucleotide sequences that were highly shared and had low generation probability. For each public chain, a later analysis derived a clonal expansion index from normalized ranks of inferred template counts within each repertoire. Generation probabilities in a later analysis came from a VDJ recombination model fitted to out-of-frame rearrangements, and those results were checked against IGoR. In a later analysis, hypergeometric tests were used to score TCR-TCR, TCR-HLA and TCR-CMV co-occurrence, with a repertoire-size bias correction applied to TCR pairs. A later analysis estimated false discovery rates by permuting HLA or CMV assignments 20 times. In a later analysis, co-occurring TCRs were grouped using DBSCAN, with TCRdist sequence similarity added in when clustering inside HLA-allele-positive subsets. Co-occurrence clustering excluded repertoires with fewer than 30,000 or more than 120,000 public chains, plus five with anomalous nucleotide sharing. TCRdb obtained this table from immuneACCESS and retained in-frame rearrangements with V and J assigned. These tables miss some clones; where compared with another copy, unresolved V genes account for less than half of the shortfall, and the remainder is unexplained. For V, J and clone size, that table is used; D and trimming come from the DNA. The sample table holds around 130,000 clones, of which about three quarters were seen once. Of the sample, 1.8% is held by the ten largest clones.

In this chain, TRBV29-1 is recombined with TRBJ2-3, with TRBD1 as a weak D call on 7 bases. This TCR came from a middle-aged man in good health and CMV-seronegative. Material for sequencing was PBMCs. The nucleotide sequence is TGCAGCGTAAGACAGGGAGGAGATACGCAGTATTTT. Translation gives CSVRQGGDTQYF.